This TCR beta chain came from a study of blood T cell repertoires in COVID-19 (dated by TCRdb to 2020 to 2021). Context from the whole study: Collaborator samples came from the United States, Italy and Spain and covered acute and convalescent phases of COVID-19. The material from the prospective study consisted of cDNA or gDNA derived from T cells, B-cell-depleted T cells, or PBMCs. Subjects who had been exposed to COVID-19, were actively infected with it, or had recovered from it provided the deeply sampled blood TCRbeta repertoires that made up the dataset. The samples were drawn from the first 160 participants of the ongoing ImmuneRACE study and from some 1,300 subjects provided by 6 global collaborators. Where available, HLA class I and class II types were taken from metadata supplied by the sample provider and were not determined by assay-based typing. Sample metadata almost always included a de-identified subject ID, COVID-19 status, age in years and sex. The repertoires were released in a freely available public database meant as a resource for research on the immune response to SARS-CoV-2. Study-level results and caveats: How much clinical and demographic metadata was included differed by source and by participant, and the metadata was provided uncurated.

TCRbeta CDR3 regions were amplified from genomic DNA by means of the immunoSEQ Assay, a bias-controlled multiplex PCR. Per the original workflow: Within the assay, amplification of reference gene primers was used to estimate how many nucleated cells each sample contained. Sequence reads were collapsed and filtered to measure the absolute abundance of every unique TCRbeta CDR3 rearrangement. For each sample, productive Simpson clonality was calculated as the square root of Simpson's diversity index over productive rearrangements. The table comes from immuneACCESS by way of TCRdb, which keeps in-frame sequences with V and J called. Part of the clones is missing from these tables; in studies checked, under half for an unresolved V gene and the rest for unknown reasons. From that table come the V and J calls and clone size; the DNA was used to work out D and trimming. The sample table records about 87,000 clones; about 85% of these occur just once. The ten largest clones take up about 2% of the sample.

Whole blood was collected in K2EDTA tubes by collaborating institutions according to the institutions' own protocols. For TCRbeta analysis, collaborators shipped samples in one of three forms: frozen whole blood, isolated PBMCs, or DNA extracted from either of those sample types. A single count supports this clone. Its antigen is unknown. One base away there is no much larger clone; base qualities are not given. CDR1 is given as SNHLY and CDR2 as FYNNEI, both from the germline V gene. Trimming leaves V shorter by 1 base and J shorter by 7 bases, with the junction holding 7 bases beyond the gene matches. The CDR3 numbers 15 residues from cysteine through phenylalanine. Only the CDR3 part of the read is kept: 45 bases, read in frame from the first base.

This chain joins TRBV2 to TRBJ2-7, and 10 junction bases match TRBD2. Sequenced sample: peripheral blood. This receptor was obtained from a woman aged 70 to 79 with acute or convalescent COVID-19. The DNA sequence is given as TGTGCCAGCAGTGAAGAAAGCGGGGGGGCCCGAGAGCAGTACTTC. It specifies CASSEESGGAREQYF. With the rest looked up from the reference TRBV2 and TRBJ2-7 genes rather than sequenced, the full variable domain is EPEVTQTPSHQVTQMGQEVILRCVPISNHLYFYWYRQILGQKVEFLVSFYNNEISEKSEIFDDQFSVERPDGSNFTLKIRSTKLEDSAMYFCASSEESGGAREQYFGPGTRLTVT.